This is a list of T cell receptor beta chains from one sample in a study of T cell responses to AZD1222 COVID-19 vaccine. Only in-frame clones appear in the TCRdb table, and some are missing; sequencing was by immunoSEQ multiplex PCR. The repertoire holds some 140,000 clones, with 80% to 90% as singletons. Source: peripheral blood, taken on day 0 of AZD1222 vaccination. Source of these receptors: an adult in good health. Each CDR3 is given with its conserved first and last residue. D genes are given only for firm matches. Size is stated for part of the rows, as once, few or many counts, or as a class when the clone is expanded.

size	V	J	D	DNA	CDR3
.	TRBV5-1	TRBJ1-1	.	TGCGCCAGCAGCCGTGACAGGAACACTGAAGCTTTCTTT	CASSRDRNTEAFF
.	TRBV3-1/TRBV3-2	TRBJ2-7	.	TGTGCCAGCAGCCAAGTTCAACAGGCGTACGAGCAGTACTTC	CASSQVQQAYEQYF
.	TRBV4-3	TRBJ2-3	TRBD2	TGCGCCAGCAGCCAAAAGCGGGGGGGCGCAGATACGCAGTATTTT	CASSQKRGGADTQYF
.	TRBV19	TRBJ1-1	.	TGTGCCAGTAGCCACGGACAGAACACTGAAGCTTTCTTT	CASSHGQNTEAFF
.	TRBV19	TRBJ1-4	.	TGTGCCAGTAGCATCGGAGGGCCTAATGAAAAACTGTTTTTT	CASSIGGPNEKLFF
.	TRBV6-2/TRBV6-3	TRBJ1-2	TRBD1	TGTGCCAGCAGCGATCTACCGGGACAGGGCTATGGCTACACCTTC	CASSDLPGQGYGYTF
.	TRBV5-4	TRBJ1-6	.	TGTGCCAGCAGCTTGAGTGGGGGGGCTTCTTATAATTCACCCCTCCACTTT	CASSLSGGASYNSPLHF
.	TRBV19	TRBJ2-3	.	TGTGCCAGTAGTTCGGTGGCAGCCTTTACAGATACGCAGTATTTT	CASSSVAAFTDTQYF
.	TRBV9	TRBJ1-3	.	TGTGCCAGCAGCACGCGAGGGTTCTCTGGAAACACCATATATTTT	CASSTRGFSGNTIYF
once	TRBV11-2	TRBJ1-4	TRBD1	TGTGCCAGCAGCTCTGGGGACAGTCTTAATGAAAAACTGTTTTTT	CASSSGDSLNEKLFF
.	TRBV2	TRBJ2-3	TRBD1	TGTGCCAGCAGTGCCCGACAGGGGCTAAGCACAGATACGCAGTATTTT	CASSARQGLSTDTQYF
.	TRBV6-5	TRBJ2-4	TRBD1	TGTGCCAGCAGCCGGGACAGGAAAAACATTCAGTACTTC	CASSRDRKNIQYF
.	TRBV10-3	TRBJ2-3	TRBD2	TGTGCCATCAGTTCCACTAGCGGGACGCGATATAGCACAGATACGCAGTATTTT	CAISSTSGTRYSTDTQYF